This T cell receptor (beta chain) originates from a study of blood T cell repertoires in COVID-19. Study in general: Researchers got acute and convalescent COVID-19 samples from the United States, Italy and Spain. PBMCs, B-cell-depleted T cells, or T cells provided the cDNA or gDNA that made up the material.

This clone was observed a single time. TCRdb keeps only in-frame clones here, not all; method: immunoSEQ multiplex PCR. The repertoire holds around 270,000 clones, with approximately 86% as singletons. CDR3 length: 14 residues. Trimming took 2 bases from V and 3 from J; bases not matched to a gene: 3. Germline V gene data show CDR1 as GTSNPN and CDR2 as SVGIG (reference sequence). Sequencing used peripheral blood. The sequence was collected from a young man with active or convalescent COVID-19. The chain has TRBV30 and TRBJ1-3; 8 bases align to TRBD1. Here the CDR3 reads CAWSTGGGGNTIYF. CDR3 in DNA: TGTGCCTGGAGTACAGGGGGAGGTGGAAACACCATATATTTT.